A selection of T cell receptor beta chains follows, all from one sample in a study of CD8 T cells in ankylosing spondylitis. TCRdb recomputed calls from the 5' RACE reads with MiXCR, one row per CDR3 protein. The table shows some 220,000 distinct CDR3 sequences, with 7.3% occurring only once. The specimen sequenced was blood, either unsorted or a sorted T cell fraction (not recorded which). The receptors come from a male donor with ankylosing spondylitis. CDR3s include the opening cysteine and the closing phenylalanine or tryptophan. D genes are given only for firm matches. The size field is filled for only some rows; it gives once, few, many or a size class.

D	size	V	J	CDR3	DNA
-	-	TRBV7-9	TRBJ1-5	CASSPPQRPRLQHF	TGTGCCAGCAGCCCCCCCCAACGCCCACGTCTCCAGCATTTT
-	many	TRBV12-3/TRBV12-4	TRBJ1-5	CASSLGAQGNQPQHF	TGTGCCAGCAGTTTAGGGGCACAGGGTAATCAGCCCCAGCATTTT
-	many	TRBV28	TRBJ2-3	CASSSTLSRDLSTDTQYF	TGTGCCAGCAGTTCCACTCTTTCGCGAGACCTAAGCACAGATACGCAGTATTTT
-	few	TRBV23-1	TRBJ2-2	CASSRSTANTGELFF	TGCGCCAGCAGTCGCTCGACCGCGAACACCGGGGAGCTGTTTTTT
-	many	TRBV7-9	TRBJ2-7	CASSTGIYEQYF	TGTGCCAGCAGCACGGGGATCTACGAGCAGTACTTC
-	many	TRBV21-1	TRBJ2-5	CASSCRTSPGRETQYF	TGTGCCAGCAGCTGCCGGACCTCCCCGGGGAGGGAGACCCAGTACTTC
-	few	TRBV5-5	TRBJ2-7	CASSLDRDKSYEQYF	TGTGCCAGCAGCTTGGATAGAGACAAATCCTACGAGCAGTACTTC
-	many	TRBV28	TRBJ2-3	CASSLPLVGSGVGTDTQYF	TGTGCCAGCAGTTTACCCTTGGTAGGGTCGGGGGTAGGGACAGATACGCAGTATTTT
-	few	TRBV6-1	TRBJ2-2	CASSQRPGHPNTGELFF	TGTGCCAGCAGTCAAAGACCGGGACATCCCAACACCGGGGAGCTGTTTTTT
-	-	TRBV20-1	TRBJ1-5	CSATPGPGSQPQHF	TGCAGTGCTACCCCAGGACCGGGATCTCAGCCCCAGCATTTT
-	many	TRBV5-1	TRBJ2-1	CASSFEPRGANEQFF	TGCGCCAGCAGCTTCGAACCCAGAGGGGCCAATGAGCAGTTCTTC
-	few	TRBV20-1	TRBJ2-3	CSARGGGPPDTQYF	TGCAGTGCTAGAGGAGGGGGGCCCCCAGATACGCAGTATTTT
-	few	TRBV2	TRBJ2-7	CASRGTVSYEQYF	TGTGCCAGCAGAGGCACCGTCTCCTACGAGCAGTACTTC
-	-	TRBV6-1	TRBJ2-4	CASSVNLAKNIQYF	TGTGCCAGCAGCGTCAACTTAGCCAAAAACATTCAGTACTTC
-	many	TRBV20-1	TRBJ2-5	CSASNRGGSRETQYF	TGCAGTGCTAGTAATAGGGGAGGCTCCCGGGAGACCCAGTACTTC
-	many	TRBV4-3	TRBJ1-3	CASSQDSTALSGNTIYF	TGCGCCAGCAGCCAAGATTCCACAGCCCTCTCTGGAAACACCATATATTTT
-	few	TRBV7-9	TRBJ2-3	CASSPNLRGRGTDTQYF	TGTGCCAGCAGCCCGAATCTCCGGGGTCGGGGGACAGATACGCAGTATTTT
-	-	TRBV9	TRBJ1-2	CASSVRGENRSAESYGYTF	TGTGCCAGCAGCGTTAGAGGGGAGAACCGGTCCGCTGAGAGCTATGGCTACACCTTC
-	few	TRBV2	TRBJ2-5	CASNGGTQYF	TGTGCCAGCAATGGGGGGACCCAGTACTTC
-	-	TRBV28	TRBJ2-1	CASRISTRHNEQFF	TGTGCCAGCAGAATTTCCACTAGGCACAATGAGCAGTTCTTC
TRBD2	-	TRBV10-2	TRBJ2-5	CASSEGGGRLETQYF	TGCGCCAGCAGTGAAGGAGGCGGGAGGTTGGAGACCCAGTACTTC
TRBD2	many	TRBV9	TRBJ2-7	CASSVGRASEQYF	TGTGCCAGCAGCGTCGGGAGGGCCAGTGAGCAGTACTTC
TRBD1	few	TRBV7-9	TRBJ2-4	CASSSDRVAFRNIQYF	TGTGCCAGCAGCTCGGACAGGGTAGCTTTCAGAAACATTCAGTACTTC
-	many	TRBV11-1	TRBJ2-6	CASSSSDRSISGANVLTF	TGTGCCAGCAGCTCCTCTGACCGGTCAATCTCTGGGGCCAACGTCCTGACTTTC
-	many	TRBV29-1	TRBJ1-2	CSVEALGALFYGYTF	TGCAGCGTTGAGGCGTTGGGGGCCCTTTTCTATGGCTACACCTTC
TRBD2	-	TRBV5-4	TRBJ2-6	CASSFAGGSGANVLTF	TGTGCCAGCAGCTTCGCGGGAGGGTCGGGGGCCAACGTCCTGACTTTC
-	many	TRBV12-3/TRBV12-4	TRBJ2-7	CASSSPGTPYEQYF	TGTGCCAGCAGTTCCCCCGGGACACCCTACGAGCAGTACTTC
-	few	TRBV4-1	TRBJ2-5	CASSQVVGVQETQYF	TGCGCCAGCAGCCAAGTAGTGGGGGTCCAAGAGACCCAGTACTTC
TRBD2	-	TRBV4-3	TRBJ2-2	CASRTSGTNTGELFF	TGCGCCAGCAGAACTAGCGGGACGAACACCGGGGAGCTGTTTTTT
-	-	TRBV6-4	TRBJ2-1	CASRLGAGTPRNEQFF	TGTGCCAGCAGACTAGGGGCCGGGACCCCTCGCAATGAGCAGTTCTTC
TRBD1	many	TRBV19	TRBJ2-7	CASSPGTAYEQYF	TGTGCCAGTAGTCCAGGGACAGCGTACGAGCAGTACTTC
TRBD2	many	TRBV20-1	TRBJ2-1	CSALAGGPDNEQFF	TGCAGTGCCCTAGCGGGAGGGCCGGACAATGAGCAGTTCTTC
TRBD2	many	TRBV28	TRBJ2-1	CASRRLASYNEQFF	TGTGCCAGCAGGCGACTAGCGAGCTACAATGAGCAGTTCTTC
TRBD2	many	TRBV5-6	TRBJ2-7	CASSLGTSGAYEQYF	TGTGCCAGCAGCTTGGGGACTAGCGGGGCCTACGAGCAGTACTTC
-	few	TRBV12-3/TRBV12-4	TRBJ2-5	CASSLSRAETQYF	TGTGCCAGCAGTTTAAGTAGAGCCGAGACCCAGTACTTC